The present entry profiles one T cell receptor beta chain with its context. This clone was detected many times. It has no known antigen specificity. Base qualities were left out, and no much larger clone turns up one base away. The sample is drawn from a study of metastatic and nonmetastatic thyroid tumors (TCRdb year 2020). Notes on the research overall: The researchers compared repertoires between peripheral blood samples and tumor or nodule tissue samples from patients with malignant or benign thyroid disease. Findings and caveats that apply to the study as a whole: TCR beta diversity was reported as significantly higher in malignant tumors than in benign nodules, in both blood and tumor samples.

Taken from cysteine to phenylalanine, the CDR3 has 13 residues. CDR3 DNA is the only sequence kept; it has 39 bases, read in frame from the first base. Germline trimming: 8 bases from V, 10 bases from J; junction bases outside gene matches: 4. Looking up the germline V gene yields CDR1 MNHNS and CDR2 SASEGT. Before undergoing thyroid surgery, none of the patients had been given any kind of treatment. The study retrospectively analysed patient clinical samples collected from the early 2010s to the late 2010s using T-cell receptor beta sequencing. The library was generated by PCR. Sequenced using an Illumina HiSeq 4000. The TCR beta-chain CDR3 region of each patient was profiled by high-throughput sequencing. Concerning the study's data processing: Drawing on CDR3 differences between clinicopathological groups, the researchers built a classifier meant to tell apart patients with distant-metastatic papillary thyroid cancer. The Shannon index was used to measure repertoire diversity, and the Morisita-Horn index was used to measure how similar tumor and blood repertoires were. In-frame beta chains were kept once TCRdb had trimmed the public reads at Q25 with fastp and called clones with MiXCR. TCRdb assigned the V and J calls; the authors' analysis was not used. The sample table lists 35,000 to 50,000 clones, around a sixth of them with a count of one. The ten largest make up roughly 9.6% of the sample.

The sample was tumor tissue. This sequence originates from a female donor with papillary thyroid cancer or a benign thyroid nodule (not recorded which). Some clones in this sample may be carry-over from other donors' samples. This chain is built from TRBV6-1 and TRBJ1-6; 11 nucleotides in the junction match TRBD1. The CDR3 corresponds to CASWDRGWSPLHF. In nucleotide form, the sequence is TGTGCCAGCTGGGACAGGGGGTGGTCACCCCTCCACTTT.